This TCR beta chain was identified in a study of CD8 T cells in ankylosing spondylitis. Notes on the study in general: Earlier authors reported some of these motif variants in reactive arthritis synovial fluid and blood. Clones linked to disease, bearing a CD8+ phenotype, were relatively rare in peripheral blood. There was a TCR beta motif, made of eight highly homologous variants, that appeared characteristic of ankylosing spondylitis blood.

A word on this clonotype: Its target is unknown.

The TCR beta libraries were generated through quantitative 5'-RACE incorporating molecular barcodes. TCRdb re-called the 5' RACE reads with MiXCR, one entry per CDR3 protein. This sample yields 400,000 or so distinct CDR3 sequences, of which 20% to 30% are seen a single time; about 1% belongs to the top ten. The origin of this receptor is a male donor with ankylosing spondylitis. Material for sequencing was blood, either unsorted or a sorted T cell fraction (not recorded which).

The DNA of the CDR3 is TGTGCCAGCAGCTTAGCTTCCGGGGGGAATGAGCAGTTCTTC. Its translation is CASSLASGGNEQFF. The rearrangement uses TRBV7-2 and TRBJ2-1; 7 bases are shared with TRBD2. Unmatched junction bases numbered 3, after V lost 0 bases and J lost 7 bases. In germline, CDR1 is SGHTA, CDR2 FQGNSA. The CDR3 spans 14 residues.